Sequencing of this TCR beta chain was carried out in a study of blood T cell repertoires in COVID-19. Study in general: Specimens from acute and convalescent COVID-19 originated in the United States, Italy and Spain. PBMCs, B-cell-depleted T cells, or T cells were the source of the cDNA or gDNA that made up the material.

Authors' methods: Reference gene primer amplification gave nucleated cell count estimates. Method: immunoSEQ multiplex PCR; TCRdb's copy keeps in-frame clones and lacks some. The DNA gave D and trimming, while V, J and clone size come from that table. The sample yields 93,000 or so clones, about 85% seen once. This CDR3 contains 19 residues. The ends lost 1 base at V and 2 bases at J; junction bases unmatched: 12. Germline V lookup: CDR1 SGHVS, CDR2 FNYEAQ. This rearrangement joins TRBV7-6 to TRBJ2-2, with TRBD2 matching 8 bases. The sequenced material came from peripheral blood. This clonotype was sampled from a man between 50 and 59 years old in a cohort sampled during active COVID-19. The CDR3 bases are TGTGCCAGCAGCTTAGAGCGGACCAATCGGGGGGGAAACACCGGGGAGCTGTTTTTT. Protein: CASSLERTNRGGNTGELFF. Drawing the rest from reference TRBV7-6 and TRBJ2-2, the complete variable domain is GAGVSQSPRYKVTKRGQDVALRCDPISGHVSLYWYRQALGQGPEFLTYFNYEAQQDKSGLPNDRFSAERPEGSISTLTIQRTEQRDSAMYRCASSLERTNRGGNTGELFFGEGSRLTVL.